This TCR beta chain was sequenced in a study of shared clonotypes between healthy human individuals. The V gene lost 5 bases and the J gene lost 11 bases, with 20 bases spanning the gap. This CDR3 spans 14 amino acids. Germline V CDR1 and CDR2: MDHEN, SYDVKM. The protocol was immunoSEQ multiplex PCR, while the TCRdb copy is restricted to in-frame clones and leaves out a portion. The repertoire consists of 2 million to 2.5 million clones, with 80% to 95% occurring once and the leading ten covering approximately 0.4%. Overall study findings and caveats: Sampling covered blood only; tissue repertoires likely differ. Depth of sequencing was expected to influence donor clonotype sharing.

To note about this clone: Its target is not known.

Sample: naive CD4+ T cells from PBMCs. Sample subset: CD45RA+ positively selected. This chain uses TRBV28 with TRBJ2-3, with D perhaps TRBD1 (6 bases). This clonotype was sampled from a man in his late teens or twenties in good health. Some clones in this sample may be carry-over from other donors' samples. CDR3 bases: TGTGCCAGCAGTACACTCCCCGGGACAAAAGGGCAGTATTTT. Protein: CASSTLPGTKGQYF.